Below, 14 T cell receptor beta chains from the same sample are listed, as sequenced in a study of response to subunit inactivated influenza vaccine. TCRdb ran MiXCR on the RT-PCR reads and lists one entry per CDR3 protein. The sample carries more than 250,000 distinct CDR3 sequences, 21% recorded once. The sequencing used PBMCs from blood, collected approximately 20 months after vaccination. These receptors were taken from a man between 45 and 75 years old who received an inactivated influenza vaccine.

A word on this clonotype: A much more abundant neighbour one base away suggests this may be a read error. The genes are TRBV30 and TRBJ1-1; D might be TRBD1 (5 bases). The CDR3 consists of 17 residues. The V end was cut by 0 bases, the J end by 12 bases, with 29 bases between. Germline V gene data show CDR1 as GTSNPN and CDR2 as SVGIG (reference sequence). The DNA for the CDR3 is TGTGCCTGGAGTGTATTGGGGCGTGCAGCCAGGGAAGTCGGACCTTTCTTT. Translated, it gives CAWSVLGRAAREVGPFF.

The chain combines TRBV10-3 with TRBJ2-7; D is possibly TRBD2 (5 bases). Germline lookup yields CDR1 ENHRY and CDR2 SYGVKD. The CDR3 spans 14 residues. V lost 1 base to trimming and J lost 3 bases, with 10 bases between them. CDR3 nucleotide sequence: TGTGCCATCAGTGAGTTAGGAGGCCGCTACGAGCAGTACTTC. It codes for CAISELGGRYEQYF.

The V gene is TRBV4-1, the J gene TRBJ1-3; no definite D call. CDR1 and CDR2 (germline): MGHRA, YSYEKL. Trimming left V 4 bases short and J 2 bases short, with 15 bases between. This CDR3 contains 16 residues. The DNA of the CDR3 is TGCGCCAGCAGCCCTCGAGGAGGAGGTGCTGGAAACACCATATATTTT. The encoded protein is CASSPRGGGAGNTIYF.

The genes are TRBV12-3 or TRBV12-4 and TRBJ2-1; the match to TRBD1 covers 9 bases. This CDR3 contains 13 residues. Unmatched junction bases numbered 4, after V lost 6 bases and J lost 7 bases. DNA for the CDR3: TGTGCCAGCAGCATGGGGACAGGGAATGAGCAGTTCTTC. This encodes CASSMGTGNEQFF.

This clonotype was seen a single time. CDR3 sequence (DNA): TGTGCTAGTGGTTCCGGACTAGCGGGAGATGAGACCCAGTACTTC. This translates into CASGSGLAGDETQYF. The V gene is TRBV12-5, the J gene TRBJ2-5, with 13 bases identical to TRBD2. The junction had 4 bases not matched to a gene; V was cut back by 4 bases and J by 5 bases. Germline V gives CDR1 LGHNT, CDR2 FRNRAP. The CDR3 is made up of 15 amino acids.

This chain joins TRBV7-8 and TRBJ2-3; D is ambiguous. Trimming took off 7 bases at V and 4 bases at J, with 15 bases between the two ends. The CDR3 sequence is 14 residues long. Germline V gene sequence: CDR1 SGHVS, CDR2 FQNEAQ. CDR3 residues: CASTLSELADTQYF. DNA for the CDR3: TGTGCCAGCACCCTCTCAGAGTTGGCAGATACGCAGTATTTT.

This clonotype turned up a few times. The V gene is TRBV7-2, the J gene TRBJ1-2; 10 nucleotides line up with TRBD1. The CDR3 runs to 16 residues. The V segment lost 0 bases and the J segment 8 bases; nucleotides outside the gene matches: 9. Germline values: CDR1 SGHTA, CDR2 FQGNSA. CDR3 in DNA: TGTGCCAGCAGCTTAGCGGCGGGACAGGGGATTGGCGGCTACACCTTC. Protein: CASSLAAGQGIGGYTF.

This chain connects TRBV7-2 to TRBJ2-5, with TRBD1 identical over 7 bases. The CDR3 has 16 residues. Germline V gene lookup returns CDR1 SGHTA and CDR2 FQGNSA. V gave up 5 bases and J gave up 5 bases; unmatched junction bases: 14. CDR3 nucleotides: TGTGCCAGCAGCCCCGGGACAGAGTTAGCGCGGGAGACCCAGTACTTC. It is translated as CASSPGTELARETQYF. Combining the CDR3 with reference TRBV7-2 and TRBJ2-5 gives the whole variable domain GAGVSQSPSNKVTEKGKDVELRCDPISGHTALYWYRQSLGQGLEFLIYFQGNSAPDKSGLPSDRFSAERTGGSVSTLTIQRTQQEDSAVYLCASSPGTELARETQYFGPGTRLLVL.

About this clonotype itself: The junction and the germline gene differ at one end; a read error may be behind it. The chain has TRBV19 and TRBJ2-2; TRBD1 or TRBD2 may be the D gene (5 bases each). The length of the CDR3 is 18 residues. CDR1 and CDR2 from the germline V gene are LNHDA and SQIVND (reference sequence). The CDR3 sequence is CASSAGTIQRWKTGALFF. In nucleotides, the CDR3 is TGTGCCAGTAGTGCCGGCACTATCCAGCGGTGGAAGACCGGGGCGCTGTTTTTT.

This clonotype has a handful of counts. The chain links TRBV28 to TRBJ1-6, with a possible D match to TRBD1 (5 bases). This CDR3 contains 12 residues. Germline V CDR1 and CDR2: MDHEN, SYDVKM. CDR3 coding DNA: TGTGCAGCAGCAGGGTATTCTTCACCCCTCCACTTT. This sequence encodes CAAAGYSSPLHF.

Only a few counts were recorded for this clonotype. The chain joins TRBV12-3 or TRBV12-4 to TRBJ2-2; 12 bases are a match to TRBD2. V lost 5 bases, J lost 13 bases, and 5 bases stayed unmatched. The CDR3 is 13 amino acids. This CDR3 is CASSLLLAGGLFF. CDR3 DNA: TGTGCCAGCAGTCTCTTACTAGCGGGAGGGCTGTTTTTT.

This clonotype was found many times. The V call is TRBV7-2, the J call TRBJ1-1; 8 bases line up with TRBD1. Germline assignment: CDR1 SGHTA and CDR2 FQGNSA. Unmatched junction bases numbered 4, after V lost 4 bases and J lost 0 bases. This CDR3 comprises 15 residues. CDR3 protein: CASSSRGRMNTEAFF. As DNA, the CDR3 is TGTGCCAGCAGCTCCAGGGGGCGGATGAACACTGAAGCTTTCTTT.

This clonotype appeared a few times. An end of the junction differs from the germline gene, which may be a read error. The chain employs TRBV7-9 and TRBJ2-3, with 8 bases identical to TRBD1. Germline V gives CDR1 SEHNR, CDR2 FQNEAQ (reference sequence). The CDR3 consists of 17 residues. CDR3 sequence reads: CASSLGATGELTDTQYF. The CDR3 DNA is TGTGCCAGCAGTTTAGGGGCGACAGGGGAGCTCACAGATACGCAGTATTTT.

The chain is built from TRBV25-1 and TRBJ2-7; D might be TRBD2 (6 bases). Germline CDR1 is MGHDK and CDR2 is SYGVNS. The CDR3 totals 14 residues. The V end was cut by 4 bases, the J end by 2 bases, with 12 bases between. This CDR3 is CASSGLGRTYEQYF. The CDR3 DNA is TGTGCCAGCAGTGGTTTAGGGAGGACCTACGAGCAGTACTTC.